This T cell receptor beta chain emerged from a study of identical twins (TCRdb year 2016). Regarding the study in general: The study deep-sequenced TCR alpha and beta repertoires from monozygotic twins, unrelated adults of various ages and cord blood to test whether fetal clonotypes persist. Replicate twin experiments were performed at different times using different library preparation protocols to rule out contamination.

From V the trimming removes 6 bases and from J it removes 6 bases, while the gene matches leave 11 bases of the junction unaccounted for. CDR1 DFQATT and CDR2 SNEGSKA are derived from the germline V gene (reference sequence). The CDR3 sequence holds 14 residues, the cysteine and phenylalanine included. Only CDR3 DNA remains: 42 bases, in frame from the first base. All donors were healthy Caucasians. Three pairs of female monozygotic twins, all aged 18 to 29 years, were included in the twin cohort. Peripheral blood mononuclear cells were used as the source from which RNA for TCR libraries was isolated. General conclusions and limits of the study: Invariant T cells such as MAIT and iNKT could partly confound zero-insertion analyses, although diverse VJ usage argued against such confounding for most clonotypes. In monozygotic twins, recombination models systematically underestimated out-of-frame TCR alpha sharing, but the models matched the sharing seen between unrelated individuals. Conclusions relied on cross-sectional statistical analysis, since the same donors could not be followed over many years. Compared with coincidental sharing between unrelated individuals, an excess of low generation-probability sequences was observed among out-of-frame TCR alpha sequences shared between twins. Fewer insertions were carried by abundant cord blood beta clonotypes; a weaker similar trend was observed in young adult naive repertoires, while no such trend was observed in memory repertoires. Excess twin sharing in beta out-of-frame sequences was weaker because fewer shared sequences lowered the signal-to-noise ratio.

This clonotype appeared a few times. Its antigen specificity is not known. The sample holds no much larger clone one base away, and base qualities are not on file. The library relied on 5' RACE. Sequencing instrument: Illumina HiSeq 2000. Template switching added a universal primer binding site, and the final cDNA carried a unique molecular identifier that allowed TCR cDNA molecules to be counted accurately. Specific primers in the conserved constant-segment region were used to synthesize first-strand cDNA for the TCR alpha and beta chains. To control for contamination, every cDNA library carried two barcodes: a SMART-Mk sample barcode plus Illumina barcodes. TruSeq adapter sequences, together with Illumina sample barcodes, were added in two successive PCR steps. The Illumina HiSeq platform was used with custom primers to sequence TCR alpha and beta cDNA libraries. Under the source paper's analysis protocol: Raw reads were processed with MiGEC to extract unique molecular identifiers, and MiXCR was used to determine CDR3 positions. Recombination models were inferred per individual with the repgenHMM and IGoR tools using an EM algorithm. The analysis of shared clonotypes was done with the tcR package in R, with sharing normalized by the product of cloneset sizes. To study raw recombination without the effects of thymic and clonal selection, out-of-frame nonproductive sequences were analyzed. The public reads were quality trimmed at Q25 with fastp and then assembled into clones with MiXCR by TCRdb, keeping productive beta chains. Rows matching on CDR3 protein sequence are summarized as one entry with the most common DNA and genes. None of the V and J calls come from the authors' own analysis; TCRdb made them. This sample gives a few hundred thousand distinct CDR3 sequences in total; 9.6% of them show up just once. Of the sample, 2.5% to 3.5% falls within the top ten clones.

The data also belong to a second study, concerning yellow fever vaccine responses in identical twins. The second study's authors report: The T cell response to vaccination in identical twins was reported by the authors to appear partly convergent and partly personalized. In identical twins, the study followed T cell clones that responded to the vaccine with precision.

Sequencing was carried out using PBMCs. The clonotype was recovered from a woman between 18 and 29 years old in good health. The rearranged segments are TRBV20-1 and TRBJ1-2, with 9 bases aligning to TRBD1. The nucleotide sequence is TGCAGTGCCCACCCGGGACAGGGATACCATGGCTACACCTTC. It translates to CSAHPGQGYHGYTF.